This T cell receptor (beta chain) was recorded in a study of graft-versus-host responses after intestinal transplantation. The V end lost 0 bases, the J end lost 0 bases, and 16 bases lay between the germline ends. Germline V CDR1 and CDR2: SGHDT, YYEEEE. CDR3 length: 17 amino acids. Assay used: immunoSEQ multiplex PCR; TCRdb lists only in-frame clones, some missing. Among about 85,000 clones listed, under 95% were seen once. This clone was seen a handful of times. The antigen is not known. The study's findings and limits: High graft-versus-host to host-versus-graft clonal ratios were seen in allografts of patients with graft-donor T cell macrochimerism.

The TCR was taken from a human donor who was the organ donor for an intestinal transplant. The chain has TRBV5-6 and TRBJ2-7; D perhaps matches TRBD2 (7 bases). The specimen was unstimulated CD8+ T cells sorted from spleen or lymph node cells, collected before transplant. CDR3 sequence: CASSLGWLADSSYEQYF. The DNA for the CDR3 is TGTGCCAGCAGCTTGGGATGGCTAGCGGACAGCTCCTACGAGCAGTACTTC.